These 27 T cell receptor beta chains were all obtained from the same sample, sequenced in a study of blood T cell repertoires in COVID-19. Assay: immunoSEQ multiplex PCR; the TCRdb copy retains only in-frame clones and omits some. The profile shows tens of thousands of clones, approximately 80% of them singletons. The sequenced sample was peripheral blood. The origin of the receptors is a man older than 75 with acute or convalescent COVID-19.

This rearrangement joins TRBV2 to TRBJ2-3; 13 nucleotides align to TRBD2. The J segment lost 5 bases and the V segment lost 7 bases, leaving 12 bases of the junction unmatched. This CDR3 has 17 amino acids. Germline V gene sequence: CDR1 SNHLY, CDR2 FYNNEI. The CDR3 is CASNPPGLAGVKDTQYF. The CDR3, as DNA: TGTGCCAGCAACCCCCCTGGACTAGCGGGAGTCAAAGATACGCAGTATTTT. The full variable domain, completed using reference TRBV2 and TRBJ2-3, is EPEVTQTPSHQVTQMGQEVILRCVPISNHLYFYWYRQILGQKVEFLVSFYNNEISEKSEIFDDQFSVERPDGSNFTLKIRSTKLEDSAMYFCASNPPGLAGVKDTQYFGPGTRLTVL.

The chain joins TRBV24-1 to TRBJ2-1, with 10 bases identical to TRBD2. In germline, CDR1 is KGHDR, CDR2 SFDVKD. V shed 2 bases, J shed 6 bases, and the junction held 6 bases outside the gene matches. CDR3 length: 16 amino acids. CDR3 protein: CATSDSGTSVLNEQFF. In DNA form, the CDR3 reads TGTGCCACCAGTGATTCCGGGACTAGCGTACTCAATGAGCAGTTCTTC.

This clone has a single count. The genes are TRBV28 and TRBJ1-2, with 9 bases matching TRBD1. The CDR3 extends over 15 amino acids. Germline V gene lookup returns CDR1 MDHEN and CDR2 SYDVKM. The V gene end was trimmed by 5 bases and the J gene end by 4 bases; junction bases not matched to a gene: 8. CDR3 residues: CASSRPGTGIYGYTF. The CDR3, as DNA: TGTGCCAGCAGTAGGCCCGGGACAGGGATCTATGGCTACACCTTC.

This clone showed up just a few times. J is TRBJ1-2 and V is TRBV30; D perhaps matches TRBD1 (5 bases). Germline lookup yields CDR1 GTSNPN and CDR2 SVGIG (reference sequence). The CDR3 has 15 residues. With 3 bases removed from V and 2 bases from J, the gap between germline ends came to 16 bases. CDR3 sequence (DNA): TGTGCCTGGAGGGGCTGGGGGGGGACCAACTATGGCTACACCTTC. Translation gives CAWRGWGGTNYGYTF.

J is TRBJ2-7 and V is TRBV7-9, with 10 bases lining up with TRBD2. J gave up 2 bases and V 5 bases, and 3 bases lay outside the gene matches. The CDR3 totals 14 residues. From germline, CDR1 is SEHNR and CDR2 FQNEAQ (reference sequence). The CDR3 bases are TGTGCCAGCAGCCTTGGACTAGCGGCCTACGAGCAGTACTTC. It yields the protein CASSLGLAAYEQYF.

CDR3: CASSFGTSGRKTGELFF. Here the CDR3 DNA reads TGTGCCAGCAGCTTTGGGACTAGCGGGAGAAAAACCGGGGAGCTGTTTTTT. This sequence joins TRBV7-2 and TRBJ2-2, with 14 bases aligning to TRBD2. The CDR3 sequence is 17 residues long. CDR1 and CDR2 from the germline V gene are SGHTA and FQGNSA. V shed 3 bases and J 5 bases; nucleotides not matched to a gene: 5.

V usage is TRBV29-1 and J usage is TRBJ2-7; no clear D gene. The germline V gene encodes CDR1 SQVTM and CDR2 ANQGSEA. This CDR3 comprises 11 residues. V was cut by 4 bases and J by 4 bases, with 8 bases left in between. CDR3 sequence reads: CSVGELYEQYF. As DNA, the CDR3 is TGCAGCGTTGGCGAGCTTTACGAGCAGTACTTC.

The chain couples TRBV6-6 to TRBJ1-5; possibly TRBD1 for D (6 bases). The CDR3 spans 15 residues. V was clipped by 2 bases and J by 0 bases, with 8 bases between them. Germline CDR1 and CDR2: MNHNY and SVGAGI (reference sequence). CDR3 in DNA: TGTGCCAGCAGTTACGGACAGTCTAGCAATCAGCCCCAGCATTTT. As protein: CASSYGQSSNQPQHF.

V usage is TRBV5-6 and J usage is TRBJ2-7; 12 bases map to TRBD2. Trimming took 0 bases from V and 3 from J; bases not matched to a gene: 4. Germline assignment: CDR1 SGHDT and CDR2 YYEEEE. The CDR3 is 16 residues long. The CDR3 loop reads CASSLGTSGVFYEQYF. CDR3 in DNA: TGTGCCAGCAGCTTGGGGACTAGCGGGGTCTTCTACGAGCAGTACTTC.

The chain links TRBV28 to TRBJ1-2, with D maybe TRBD1 (5 bases). The CDR3 length is 16 residues. V was clipped by 6 bases and J by 8 bases, with 25 bases between them. Germline V CDR1 and CDR2: MDHEN, SYDVKM. CDR3 loop: CASSRSTGLGRWGYTF. The DNA of the CDR3 is TGTGCCAGCAGCCGATCGACGGGGCTCGGGAGATGGGGCTACACCTTC.

This clone was counted a single time. The chain employs TRBV5-6 and TRBJ2-7; D gene unclear. Germline lookup yields CDR1 SGHDT and CDR2 YYEEEE. Trimming shortened V by 0 bases and J by 4 bases, and 11 bases separated the two germline ends. This CDR3 has 14 amino acids. CDR3: CASSLAAAGYEQYF. The CDR3 coding sequence is TGTGCCAGCAGCTTGGCCGCCGCAGGATACGAGCAGTACTTC. The full variable domain, its missing parts supplied by reference TRBV5-6 and TRBJ2-7, is DAGVTQSPTHLIKTRGQQVTLRCSPKSGHDTVSWYQQALGQGPQFIFQYYEEEERQRGNFPDRFSGHQFPNYSSELNVNALLLGDSALYLCASSLAAAGYEQYFGPGTRLTVT.

The rearrangement uses TRBV27 and TRBJ1-2, with D possibly TRBD1 on 5 matching bases. Trimming took off 5 bases at V and 4 bases at J, with 14 bases between the two ends. The CDR3 consists of 14 residues. Germline V lookup: CDR1 MNHEY, CDR2 SMNVEV (reference sequence). This CDR3 is CASSKGRGSYGYTF. The CDR3 DNA is TGTGCCAGCAGTAAGGGGCGCGGGAGCTATGGCTACACCTTC.

This rearrangement joins TRBV5-6 to TRBJ1-2; D call uncertain. In germline, CDR1 is SGHDT, CDR2 YYEEEE. This CDR3 comprises 15 residues. Between the trimmed V and J ends, which lost 0 bases and 2 bases, there was a span of 11 bases. CDR3 DNA sequence: TGTGCCAGCAGCTTGGCGGCCAGACAAAACTATGGCTACACCTTC. It encodes CASSLAARQNYGYTF.

As to this clone: Other nucleotide sequences in the sample specify the same CDR3. The rearrangement uses TRBV9 and TRBJ2-2; D gene unclear. Germline V gene lookup returns CDR1 SGDLS and CDR2 YYNGEE. Trimming pared 0 bases from V and 3 bases from J, leaving 6 bases between. The CDR3 is 14 amino acids. The CDR3 protein is CASSVGPDTGELFF. In DNA, the CDR3 is TGTGCCAGCAGCGTAGGCCCGGACACCGGGGAGCTGTTTTTT.

In regard to this clone: In the same sample, other DNA sequences code for this CDR3. The chain joins TRBV28 to TRBJ1-6, with 8 bases that match TRBD1. The CDR3 length is 14 residues. CDR1 and CDR2 from the germline V gene are MDHEN and SYDVKM. V was pared by 3 bases and J by 10 bases, with 5 bases of the junction left unmatched. The CDR3 sequence is CASSLGTGDSPLHF. CDR3 in DNA: TGTGCCAGCAGTTTGGGGACAGGAGACTCACCCCTCCACTTT.

This rearrangement joins TRBV7-6 to TRBJ2-2; D gene unclear. This CDR3 has 15 residues. V was clipped by 1 base and J by 3 bases, with 9 bases between them. Germline V CDR1 and CDR2: SGHVS, FNYEAQ. The CDR3 region is CASSLDGGYTGELFF. The CDR3, as DNA: TGTGCCAGCAGCTTAGATGGCGGTTACACCGGGGAGCTGTTTTTT.

This chain joins TRBV28 and TRBJ2-1; TRBD2 matches at 9 bases. V trimming: 6 bases; J trimming: 7 bases; junction bases outside the gene matches: 10. The CDR3 runs to 15 residues. Germline V gene sequence: CDR1 MDHEN, CDR2 SYDVKM. The CDR3 DNA follows: TGTGCCAGCAGCTCCGCGAGCGGGAGGTTGAATGAGCAGTTCTTC. It yields the protein CASSSASGRLNEQFF.

The V call is TRBV19, the J call TRBJ2-4; TRBD2 matches at 12 bases. Germline loops: CDR1 LNHDA, CDR2 SQIVND (reference sequence). This CDR3 has 15 residues. J lost 8 bases, V lost 8 bases, and 10 bases had no gene match. In DNA, the CDR3 is TGTGCCAGTTCTCTACTAGCGGGAGGAAGGCACATTCAGTACTTC. Its translation: CASSLLAGGRHIQYF.

CDR3 nucleotides: TGTGCCAGCAGCGTAGATGGACTAGCGGGAGGGCTTCGGGCAGATACGCAGTATTTT. Translating it yields CASSVDGLAGGLRADTQYF. The chain has TRBV9 and TRBJ2-3, with TRBD2 matching 15 bases. The germline V gene has CDR1 SGDLS and CDR2 YYNGEE. The CDR3 is made up of 19 amino acids. V lost 0 bases and J lost 4; bases outside the gene matches: 9.

The genes are TRBV4-1 and TRBJ2-3, with D tentatively TRBD2 (5 bases). The length of the CDR3 is 15 residues. Germline V CDR1 and CDR2: MGHRA, YSYEKL. The V and J ends lost 1 base and 0 bases respectively, with 8 bases between them. The CDR3 nucleotides are TGCGCCAGCAGCCAAGTGCGGACTAGCACAGATACGCAGTATTTT. This encodes CASSQVRTSTDTQYF.

The chain employs TRBV12-3 or TRBV12-4 and TRBJ1-2; D not resolved. Trimming removed 3 bases at V and 7 bases at J, with 12 bases between. The CDR3 is made up of 13 amino acids. DNA of the CDR3: TGTGCCAGCAGTTTTCCAGGTGTCGCTGGCTACACCTTC. Translated, it gives CASSFPGVAGYTF.

The chain has TRBV28 and TRBJ2-1; 8 nucleotides match TRBD2. Germline V lookup: CDR1 MDHEN, CDR2 SYDVKM. After removal of 3 bases from V and 10 bases from J, the junction contained 8 bases not matched to a gene. This CDR3 spans 14 amino acids. The CDR3 DNA reads TGTGCCAGCAGTTTCGGCGGGAGGCCTACGGAGCAGTTCTTC. Its protein product is CASSFGGRPTEQFF.

V and J are TRBV6-2 or TRBV6-3 and TRBJ2-3, with a weak D call TRBD2 (6 bases). Germline values: CDR1 MNHEY, CDR2 SVGEGT. Trimming removed 0 bases at V and 5 bases at J, with 15 bases between. The CDR3 sequence is 16 residues long. The CDR3 DNA reads TGTGCCAGCAGTTACTCCCCCTCGGGAGTGGTAGATACGCAGTATTTT. It specifies CASSYSPSGVVDTQYF.

The chain uses TRBV19 and TRBJ2-3; 7 positions agree with TRBD2. In germline, CDR1 is LNHDA, CDR2 SQIVND (reference sequence). This CDR3 has 15 residues. V dropped 4 bases and J dropped 6; count of bases not matched to a gene: 10. In DNA form, the CDR3 reads TGTGCCAGTAGTACGAGGACTAGGGGTATCGATACGCAGTATTTT. Protein: CASSTRTRGIDTQYF.

A few counts support this clone. The chain combines TRBV5-8 with TRBJ1-4; D may be TRBD1 (5 bases). The germline V gene has CDR1 SGHTS and CDR2 YDEGEE. Trimming cost V 3 bases and J 0 bases, with 9 bases left between them. The CDR3 is 15 amino acids. The CDR3 reads CASSWGGATNEKLFF. CDR3 coding DNA: TGTGCCAGCAGCTGGGGGGGTGCAACTAATGAAAAACTGTTTTTT.

This clone was seen a single time. This chain connects TRBV2 to TRBJ2-5; a possible D gene is TRBD1 (5 bases). CDR3 length equals 12 residues. Trimming removed 6 bases at V and 5 bases at J, with 10 bases between. The germline gives CDR1 SNHLY, CDR2 FYNNEI. In DNA form, the CDR3 reads TGTGCCAGCAGGATCGCAGGGGAGACCCAGTACTTC. Amino acids: CASRIAGETQYF.

This CDR3 is CASSQTYRTGEGYTF. CDR3 DNA: TGTGCCAGCAGCCAAACCTATAGGACAGGGGAGGGCTACACCTTC. The gene calls are TRBV3-1 (or the pseudogene TRBV3-2) and TRBJ1-2; 9 bases align to TRBD1. The CDR3 contains 15 residues. The V segment lost 2 bases and the J segment 8 bases; nucleotides outside the gene matches: 9. Germline V gene lookup returns CDR1 LGHDT and CDR2 YNNKEL (reference sequence).